This T cell receptor beta chain is drawn from a study of cytomegalovirus exposure and HLA in healthy donors. Whole-study results and caveats: Accurate prediction of HLA-A and HLA-B alleles (for most subjects) was reportedly achieved from TCR beta sequences. Association of a missense DCLRE1C variant with TCR beta V- and J-gene trimming was reported in a later analysis.

All donors participated as healthy donors of bone marrow. 13 Jbeta primers and 60 Vbeta primers were used for the PCR. In the source study's methods: Approximately 73 million unique TCR beta chains, roughly 11 million shared, were counted in a later analysis. TCRdb's table, derived via immunoSEQ multiplex PCR, lists solely in-frame clones and lacks some. Clonal size and the V and J genes are those of that table, whereas D and trimming came from the DNA. This sample has roughly 130,000 clones, with less than 85% found just once. The CDR3 sequence is 15 residues long. Per the germline V gene, CDR1 is SNHLY and CDR2 is FYNNEI. Trimming took 7 bases from V and 7 from J; bases not matched to a gene: 12. Worth noting for this clone: Antigen: not known.

The V gene is TRBV2, the J gene TRBJ2-2, with 7 bases matching TRBD1. What was sequenced was PBMCs. The receptor comes from a middle-aged man in good health and CMV-seronegative. CDR3 nucleotide sequence: TGTGCCAGCAAACAAGACAGGGAAGTAGGCGGGGAGCTGTTTTTT. It encodes CASKQDREVGGELFF.